The rows below give T cell receptor beta chains drawn from one sample of a study of PD-1 blockade in mismatch repair-deficient tumors. Sequencing used immunoSEQ multiplex PCR; TCRdb keeps in-frame clones, though not all of them. The data contain tens of thousands of clones, roughly 84% of them singletons. This material consisted of PBMCs, taken before pembrolizumab treatment. The receptors derive from an adult with mismatch repair-deficient cancer. The CDR3 runs from the conserved cysteine through the conserved F or W. The D gene is left open where the match is weak. Rows give clone size only sometimes, using once, few, many, or a class for an expanded clone.

j_gene | d_gene | abundance | v_gene | CDR3nt | CDR3aa
TRBJ2-5 | TRBD2 | few | TRBV5-6 | TGTGCCAGCAGCTTGTTGACTAGCAGAAGTTGGGGGACCCAGTACTTC | CASSLLTSRSWGTQYF
TRBJ2-7 | NA | once | TRBV11-2 | TGTGCCAGCAGCTCCGGGGTAGCGGACTACCAACCCTACGAGCAGTACTTC | CASSSGVADYQPYEQYF
TRBJ2-7 | NA | NA | TRBV11-2 | TGTGCCAGCAGCTTAGCCTCCGGGGTGGTGGAGGAGCAGTACTTC | CASSLASGVVEEQYF
TRBJ2-3 | NA | NA | TRBV7-3 | TGTGCCAGCAGCTGGGGCTTGGCAGATACGCAGTATTTT | CASSWGLADTQYF
TRBJ1-2 | NA | NA | TRBV4-2 | TGTGCCAGCAGCCAAGATATGCGGGACTATGGCTACACCTTC | CASSQDMRDYGYTF
TRBJ1-5 | TRBD1 | NA | TRBV2 | TGTGCCAGCCAGGGGGCTGGACAGCCCCAGCATTTT | CASQGAGQPQHF
TRBJ2-7 | NA | few | TRBV28 | TGTGCCAGCAGTTTACTGCGGGACTCCTACGAGCAGTACTTC | CASSLLRDSYEQYF
TRBJ2-1 | TRBD2 | NA | TRBV7-2 | TGTGCCAGCAGCTTAGGACTAGCGGGGAACAATGAGCAGTTCTTC | CASSLGLAGNNEQFF
TRBJ1-1 | TRBD1 | once | TRBV5-1 | TGCGCCAGCAGCTCACAGGGGACCATGAACACTGAAGCTTTCTTT | CASSSQGTMNTEAFF
TRBJ1-5 | NA | NA | TRBV2 | TGTGCCAGCAGTGAAGCGCTTCAGACACTTGACAATCAGCCCCAGCATTTT | CASSEALQTLDNQPQHF
TRBJ2-4 | TRBD1 | NA | TRBV7-6 | TGTGCCAGCAGCGGACAGGAGACAAACATTCAGTACTTC | CASSGQETNIQYF
TRBJ2-3 | TRBD2 | once | TRBV29-1 | TGCAGCGTTGCGGCTAGCGGGAGGGGGATGGGCACAGATACGCAGTATTTT | CSVAASGRGMGTDTQYF
TRBJ1-2 | NA | NA | TRBV7-8 | TGTGCCAGCAGCTTAGTTGCAGGGGCAATTAACTATGGCTACACCTTC | CASSLVAGAINYGYTF
TRBJ1-1 | NA | NA | TRBV7-8 | TGTGCCAGCAGCTTATTCGGGAACACTGAAGCTTTCTTT | CASSLFGNTEAFF
TRBJ2-1 | TRBD1 | once | TRBV7-3 | TGTGCCAGCAGCTCGGGACAGGGGGCTTACAATGAGCAGTTCTTC | CASSSGQGAYNEQFF
TRBJ2-7 | TRBD2 | few | TRBV4-2 | TGTGCCAGCAGCCAACAACCTATGACTAGCGGGAGGGGGTCCTACGAGCAGTACTTC | CASSQQPMTSGRGSYEQYF
TRBJ2-7 | TRBD2 | few | TRBV5-4 | TGTGCCAGCAGCTTGACCAGCGGGAACGACGAGCAGTACTTC | CASSLTSGNDEQYF
TRBJ1-1 | TRBD1 | once | TRBV4-1 | TGCGCCAGCAGCCCGGGACAGCAGAACACTGAAGCTTTCTTT | CASSPGQQNTEAFF
TRBJ2-3 | TRBD2 | NA | TRBV30 | TGTGCCTGTCCTCTAGCGGGAGGGCTAGATACGCAGTATTTT | CACPLAGGLDTQYF
TRBJ1-5 | TRBD1 | once | TRBV15 | TGTGCCACCAGCAGAGATATACCGGGACAGGGTTCAAGTCAGCCCCAGCATTTT | CATSRDIPGQGSSQPQHF
TRBJ2-7 | NA | NA | TRBV29-1 | TGCAGCGTTCGAATAGACTCCTACGAGCAGTACTTC | CSVRIDSYEQYF
TRBJ2-7 | NA | NA | TRBV21-1 | TGTGCCAGCAGCAAAGTTGGACTGCCGAACTCCTACGAGCAGTACTTC | CASSKVGLPNSYEQYF
TRBJ2-5 | NA | NA | TRBV29-1 | TGCAGCGTCAGGACAAGTTCTCAAGAGACCCAGTACTTC | CSVRTSSQETQYF
TRBJ2-7 | NA | once | TRBV30 | TGTGCCTGGAGTCCCCGGGACTCGTACGAGCAGTACTTC | CAWSPRDSYEQYF
TRBJ2-5 | NA | NA | TRBV5-1 | TGCGCCAGCAGCCAGGGGACCGCCCAAGAGACCCAGTACTTC | CASSQGTAQETQYF
TRBJ2-5 | TRBD2 | NA | TRBV27 | TGTGCCAGCAGTAGAGCTAGCGGGAGGGCCGAGACCCAGTACTTC | CASSRASGRAETQYF
TRBJ2-7 | TRBD1 | NA | TRBV10-3 | TGTGCCATCAGTGGGACAGGGGACGAGCAGTACTTC | CAISGTGDEQYF
TRBJ2-2 | TRBD2 | few | TRBV19 | TGTGCCAGTAGTGCGGGACTAGCGGTCACCGGGGAGCTGTTTTTT | CASSAGLAVTGELFF
TRBJ1-1 | NA | NA | TRBV28 | TGTGCCAGCACTTTTGGCTACACTGAAGCTTTCTTT | CASTFGYTEAFF
TRBJ1-1 | NA | NA | TRBV18 | TGTGCCAGCTCACCAATGGCAACGAACACTGAAGCTTTCTTT | CASSPMATNTEAFF
TRBJ2-7 | NA | NA | TRBV28 | TGTGCCAGCACCTTGGGGCAGGGTCTAGCCTACGAGCAGTACTTC | CASTLGQGLAYEQYF
TRBJ2-7 | TRBD1 | NA | TRBV2 | TGTGCCAGCAGTGAACGGGACAGTAGGTCCTACGAGCAGTACTTC | CASSERDSRSYEQYF
TRBJ2-3 | TRBD2 | NA | TRBV6-5 | TGTGCCAGCAGTTGGTGGCAGGGAGGGGATACGCAGTATTTT | CASSWWQGGDTQYF
TRBJ2-2 | TRBD2 | NA | TRBV27 | TGTGCCAGTACTAGCGGGAGAGGTACCGGGGAGCTGTTTTTT | CASTSGRGTGELFF
TRBJ2-7 | TRBD2 | NA | TRBV9 | TGTGCCAGCAGCCCGGGACTAGCGGAGGCCTACGAGCAGTACTTC | CASSPGLAEAYEQYF
TRBJ2-7 | NA | NA | TRBV7-2 | TGTGCCAGCAGCTTAAACCCCGGGTTATACGAGCAGTACTTC | CASSLNPGLYEQYF
TRBJ2-1 | TRBD2 | NA | TRBV6-6 | TGTGCCAGCAGTTACGGACTAGATCGCTCCTACAATGAGCAGTTCTTC | CASSYGLDRSYNEQFF
TRBJ1-1 | NA | NA | TRBV19 | TGTGCCAGTAGGGCTCGGGGGTACACTGAAGCTTTCTTT | CASRARGYTEAFF
TRBJ2-5 | TRBD2 | NA | TRBV5-4 | TGTGCCAGCAGCCGAACTGGACTAGCGGAAGAGACCCAGTACTTC | CASSRTGLAEETQYF
TRBJ2-3 | NA | NA | TRBV4-1 | TGCGCCAGCAGCCAAAGGGCGACAGGGACTAGCACAGATACGCAGTATTTT | CASSQRATGTSTDTQYF
TRBJ2-3 | NA | NA | TRBV19 | TGTGCCAGTAAAGACAGGACCACCACAGATACGCAGTATTTT | CASKDRTTTDTQYF